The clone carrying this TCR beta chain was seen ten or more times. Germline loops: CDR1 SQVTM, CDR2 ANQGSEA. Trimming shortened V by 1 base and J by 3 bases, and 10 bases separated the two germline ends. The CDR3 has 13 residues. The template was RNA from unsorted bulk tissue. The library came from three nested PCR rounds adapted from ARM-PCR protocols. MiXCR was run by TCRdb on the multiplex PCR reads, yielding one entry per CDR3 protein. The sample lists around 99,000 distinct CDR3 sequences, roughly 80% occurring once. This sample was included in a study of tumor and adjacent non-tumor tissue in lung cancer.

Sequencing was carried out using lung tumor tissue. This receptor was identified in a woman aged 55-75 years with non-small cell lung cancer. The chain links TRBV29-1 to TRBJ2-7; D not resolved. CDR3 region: CSVEGERVYEQYF. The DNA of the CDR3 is TGCAGCGTTGAAGGGGAAAGGGTCTACGAGCAGTACTTC.